The entry below gives a single T cell receptor (beta chain) sequence along with its context. The table lists this clone with a few counts. Its antigen is still unknown. Per-base quality was not reported, and no clone a single base away is much larger than it. Participants in the prospective study were enrolled through a virtual design, were aged about 18 to 100 years, and lived in some 24 United States geographic areas. In the prospective study, participants were assigned to cohorts based on the clinical history participants reported in a screening survey and a study questionnaire. For ImmuneRACE Cohort 3, a participant was defined as recovered based on two consecutive negative NP/OP PCR tests, clearance by a healthcare professional, or resolution of symptoms. In the prospective study, mobile phlebotomists collected whole blood, serum and a nasopharyngeal or oropharyngeal swab from each participant. Prospective study participants could optionally give additional blood draws and questionnaires over an approximately two-month period. Before DNA extraction, blood samples from the prospective study were shipped at room temperature or frozen.

This specimen comes from a study of blood T cell repertoires in COVID-19 (TCRdb year 2020). With respect to the entire study: Collaborator samples came from the United States, Italy and Spain and covered acute and convalescent phases of COVID-19. Deeply sampled blood TCRbeta repertoires from subjects exposed to, actively infected with, or recovered from COVID-19 were included in the dataset. The sample metadata nearly always contained a de-identified subject ID, COVID-19 status, age in years and sex. HLA class I and class II types, where available, came from metadata supplied by the sample provider rather than from assay-based typing. The prospective study material was composed of cDNA or gDNA derived from T cells, B-cell-depleted T cells, or PBMCs. The samples were drawn from the first 160 participants of the ongoing ImmuneRACE study and from 1,254 subjects provided by 6 global collaborators. A freely available public database, intended as a resource for researchers studying the immune response to SARS-CoV-2, is where the repertoires were released.

From the germline V gene (reference sequence), CDR1 is LNHDA and CDR2 is SQIVND. Measured from the cysteine to the phenylalanine, the CDR3 is 16 residues long. Only CDR3 DNA is held: 48 bases, read in frame from base 1. V drops 8 bases and J drops 0 bases, leaving 17 bases in between. Overall study outcomes, separate from this receptor: How much clinical and demographic metadata was included differed by source and by participant, and the metadata was provided uncurated.

The immunoSEQ Assay, a bias-controlled multiplex PCR, was used to amplify TCRbeta CDR3 regions from genomic DNA. The source study handled its data this way. Nucleated cell counts per sample were estimated from amplification of reference gene primers within the assay. Sequence reads were collapsed and filtered to measure the absolute abundance of every unique TCRbeta CDR3 rearrangement. For each sample, productive Simpson clonality was calculated by taking the square root of Simpson's diversity index across productive rearrangements. TCRdb retrieved this table from immuneACCESS and kept in-frame rearrangements only. Not all clones are present; in checked studies, unresolved V genes account for under half, and no reason is known for the remainder. That table gives V, J and clone size, and the DNA gave D and trimming. The sample table holds over 150,000 clones, of which 80% to 90% were seen once. Under 9.5% of the sample is taken by the ten largest.

The specimen was PBMCs or T cells enriched from blood (not recorded which). The chain is encoded by TRBV19 joined to TRBJ1-5; the D gene remains uncertain. This receptor was taken from a middle-aged man who had recovered from COVID-19. The sequenced DNA: TGTGCCAGTTCTCCCTCCCAGGAACTTAGCAATCAGCCCCAGCATTTT. This gives the protein CASSPSQELSNQPQHF.